The 13 T cell receptor beta chains reported below all come from one sample, sequenced in a study of blood T cells in healthy people across ages. With a J-beta primer mix and a sample-barcoded 5' primer, a second PCR ran about 7 to 11 cycles. Each CDR3 protein is one row after TCRdb ran MiXCR on the 5' RACE reads. This sample yields under 1 million distinct CDR3 sequences, of which approximately 44% are seen a single time; about a fifth belongs to the top ten. The sequencing sample was made of blood. These receptors originate from a man in his fifties or sixties in good health.

This chain joins TRBV6-5 and TRBJ2-7; weak D call: TRBD2 (5 bases). CDR3 size: 13 residues. Germline assignment: CDR1 MNHEY and CDR2 SVGAGI. Between the trimmed V and J ends, which lost 6 bases and 5 bases, there was a span of 14 bases. The CDR3 loop is CASRPVLVDEQYF. The CDR3 DNA reads as TGTGCCAGCAGGCCAGTACTAGTGGACGAGCAGTACTTC.

The rearrangement joins TRBV6-2 or TRBV6-3 to TRBJ2-1; D is unclear. In germline, CDR1 is MNHEY, CDR2 SVGEGT. Trimming removed 4 bases from V and 9 bases from J, with 7 bases in between. The CDR3 length is 11 residues. The CDR3: CASSSGREQFF. The CDR3 DNA reads as TGTGCCAGCAGTTCGGGCCGTGAGCAGTTCTTC.

J is TRBJ1-5 and V is TRBV12-3 or TRBV12-4; D uncertain. The CDR3 consists of 13 residues. V dropped 7 bases and J dropped 7 bases, with 14 bases sitting between them. Written as DNA, the CDR3 is TGTGCCAGCAACGACTTTCCCGAGCAGCCCCAGCATTTT. Translated: CASNDFPEQPQHF.

The gene calls are TRBV5-1 and TRBJ1-1, with D uncertain. The CDR3 is made up of 13 amino acids. Germline V lookup: CDR1 SGHRS, CDR2 YFSETQ. Trimming cost V 4 bases and J 0 bases, with 7 bases left between them. The CDR3, as DNA: TGCGCCAGCAGCGGTGGGGTGAACACTGAAGCTTTCTTT. It translates to CASSGGVNTEAFF.

The V and J genes are TRBV30 and TRBJ2-5; the match to TRBD2 covers 8 bases. The trim removed 0 bases at V and 4 bases at J, leaving 4 bases unmatched. The CDR3 has 14 residues. Germline CDR1 and CDR2: GTSNPN and SVGIG (reference sequence). The CDR3 loop reads CAWSVPGGLETQYF. The CDR3 nucleotides are TGTGCCTGGAGTGTACCGGGGGGGTTAGAGACCCAGTACTTC.

This clonotype was seen a handful of times. This chain connects TRBV4-1 to TRBJ1-5; 9 bases are a match to TRBD1. CDR1 MGHRA and CDR2 YSYEKL come from the germline V gene. V gave up 4 bases and J gave up 3 bases; unmatched junction bases: 7. The CDR3 runs 16 residues. The CDR3 here is CASSPRTGVDNQPQHF. The CDR3 DNA reads TGCGCCAGCAGCCCTAGGACAGGGGTGGACAATCAGCCCCAGCATTTT.

This clonotype was observed a handful of times. This sequence joins TRBV27 and TRBJ2-7; D tentatively reads TRBD1 or TRBD2 (5 bases each). V was shortened by 2 bases and J by 3 bases, with 23 bases between the two germline ends. CDR1 and CDR2 (germline): MNHEY, SMNVEV (reference sequence). This CDR3 has 18 amino acids. CDR3 sequence reads: CASSLRPTGQGAGYEQYF. As DNA, the CDR3 is TGTGCCAGCAGTTTACGCCCGACCGGTCAGGGAGCTGGCTACGAGCAGTACTTC.

With regard to this clonotype: A much larger clone lies a single base off, so this may be a read error. The J gene is TRBJ2-7, the V gene TRBV24-1, with 7 bases that match TRBD2. With V trimmed by 5 bases and J by 7 bases, 16 bases remained unmatched. Germline assignment: CDR1 KGHDR and CDR2 SFDVKD. The length of the CDR3 is 16 residues. For the CDR3, the DNA is TGTGCCACCAGTGCCTCCCCAGCGGGGTTATTGAATGAGCAGTACTTC. This codes for CATSASPAGLLNEQYF.

The gene calls are TRBV9 and TRBJ2-4; 11 bases align to TRBD2. The CDR3 is 16 residues long. The V gene end was trimmed by 3 bases and the J gene end by 7 bases; junction bases not matched to a gene: 9. CDR1 SGDLS and CDR2 YYNGEE come from the germline V gene. As DNA, the CDR3 is TGTGCCAGCAGCGCAGCCCTAGCGGGGGGAGAGAACATTCAGTACTTC. Residues: CASSAALAGGENIQYF.

This rearrangement joins TRBV20-1 to TRBJ2-1; 10 bases line up with TRBD2. Germline V gives CDR1 DFQATT, CDR2 SNEGSKA (reference sequence). V gave up 5 bases and J gave up 1 base; unmatched junction bases: 8. The CDR3 runs to 16 residues. The CDR3 DNA sequence: TGCAGTGCTTCGTTAGCGGGGGGCCTTTCCTACAATGAGCAGTTCTTC. Encoded protein: CSASLAGGLSYNEQFF.

This clonotype has a handful of counts. This chain joins TRBV25-1 and TRBJ2-5, with 7 bases lining up with TRBD2. In germline, CDR1 is MGHDK, CDR2 SYGVNS. V dropped 6 bases and J dropped 2; count of bases not matched to a gene: 3. The CDR3 length is 13 residues. CDR3 sequence (DNA): TGTGCCAGCAGCCCAGCGGGGCAAGAGACCCAGTACTTC. It specifies CASSPAGQETQYF.

This clonotype came up a few times. The chain carries TRBV6-1 and TRBJ1-6; D is unresolved. Trimming shortened V by 6 bases and J by 3 bases, and 6 bases separated the two germline ends. This CDR3 contains 13 residues. Germline V gene sequence: CDR1 MNHNS, CDR2 SASEGT. The CDR3, as DNA: TGTGCCAGCAGGGCCAGCTATAATTCACCCCTCCACTTT. Its translation: CASRASYNSPLHF.

This clonotype appeared a few times. The chain carries TRBV9 and TRBJ2-3, with 7 bases lining up with TRBD1. The V segment lost 3 bases and the J segment 0 bases; nucleotides outside the gene matches: 4. The CDR3 length is 15 residues. Looked up from germline, CDR1 is SGDLS and CDR2 is YYNGEE. CDR3 amino acids: CASSANRGSTDTQYF. CDR3 nucleotides: TGTGCCAGCAGCGCCAACAGGGGAAGCACAGATACGCAGTATTTT.